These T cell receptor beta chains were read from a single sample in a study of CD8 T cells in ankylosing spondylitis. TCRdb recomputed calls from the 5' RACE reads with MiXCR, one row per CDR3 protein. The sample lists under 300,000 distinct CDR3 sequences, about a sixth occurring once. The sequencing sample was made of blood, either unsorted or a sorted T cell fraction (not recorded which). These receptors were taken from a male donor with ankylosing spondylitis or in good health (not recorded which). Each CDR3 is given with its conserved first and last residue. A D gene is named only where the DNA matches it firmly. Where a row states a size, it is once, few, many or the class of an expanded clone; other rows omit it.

TGTGCTGCGCGACCGACCAACTCCTACGAGCAGTACTTC CAARPTNSYEQYF TRBJ2-7 TRBV6-1 . .
TGTGCCAGCAGTTACCCTTCTTCCAAGAATGCCTACAATGAGCAGTTCTTC CASSYPSSKNAYNEQFF TRBJ2-1 TRBV28 . .
TGTGCCAGCAGTCTCGGACTAGCGGGCTTGTACTTC CASSLGLAGLYF TRBJ2-7 TRBV12-3/TRBV12-4 TRBD2 .
TGTGCCATCAGTGAAGCTAGCGGCCACGGGAATACGCAGTATTTT CAISEASGHGNTQYF TRBJ2-3 TRBV10-3 TRBD2 few
TGCAGCGTTGATGGCGGGAGTTACAATGAGCAGTTCTTC CSVDGGSYNEQFF TRBJ2-1 TRBV29-1 TRBD2 few
TGTGCCAGCAGTTTACGGGGCTCGCGGCCTAGCACAGATACGCAGTATTTT CASSLRGSRPSTDTQYF TRBJ2-3 TRBV28 . .
TGTGCCATCAGTGAGGACGTTATCACAGATACGCAGTATTTT CAISEDVITDTQYF TRBJ2-3 TRBV10-3 . few
TGTGCCACTCGAGTAAAAAGGGCGGGACATCCTAATGAGCAGTTCTTC CATRVKRAGHPNEQFF TRBJ2-1 TRBV3-1 . few
TGCAGTGCTAGAGACCTACAGCGGGAGGTAGATACGCAGTATTTT CSARDLQREVDTQYF TRBJ2-3 TRBV20-1 TRBD2 .
TGCGCCAGCAGCCAAGTTGCTGAATCCACCGGGGAGCTGTTTTTT CASSQVAESTGELFF TRBJ2-2 TRBV4-3 . .
TGTGCCAGCAGTTACTCGAAGGTGGGCGAGCAGTACTTC CASSYSKVGEQYF TRBJ2-7 TRBV6-5 . .
TGTGCCATCAGGGGATCGACATGGGCTAGGGAGACCCAGTACTTC CAIRGSTWARETQYF TRBJ2-5 TRBV10-3 . few
TGTGCCAGCCGGGACTCTGCCTACGAGCAGTACTTC CASRDSAYEQYF TRBJ2-7 TRBV27 . few
TGCGCCAGCAGCACGGGAGCCTCTAACTATGGCTACACCTTC CASSTGASNYGYTF TRBJ1-2 TRBV5-1 . .
TGTGCCAGCAGCCGCGGTAACGCGGATACGCAGTATTTT CASSRGNADTQYF TRBJ2-3 TRBV11-3 . .
TGTGCCAGCAGTCACACTAGCTTATTGGGCGAGCAGTACTTC CASSHTSLLGEQYF TRBJ2-7 TRBV6-5 . .
TGTGCCGGGCAGGGCACACTGAACACTGAAGCTTTCTTT CAGQGTLNTEAFF TRBJ1-1 TRBV10-3 . .
TGTGCCAGCAGGGACCCATTAGGAGACATTCAGTACTTC CASRDPLGDIQYF TRBJ2-4 TRBV6-5 . few
TGTGCCAGCAGCCCCCGGCATAGCGGGGAGCTGTTTTTT CASSPRHSGELFF TRBJ2-2 TRBV7-9 . few
TGTGCCAGCAGTTTATATCCCCCGGGACTGCTAGCGGGCTCCTACGAGCAGTTCTTC CASSLYPPGLLAGSYEQFF TRBJ2-1 TRBV27 TRBD2 .
TGCGCCAGCAGCCCGTCTTGGGAGAGCTCCTACGAGCAGTACTTC CASSPSWESSYEQYF TRBJ2-7 TRBV4-1 . .
TGCGCCAGCAGCCAAGTCCGGTATTCACCCCTCCACTTT CASSQVRYSPLHF TRBJ1-6 TRBV4-1 . many
TGTGCCAGCAGCTCCAGCAGTAACCCAGATACGCAGTATTTT CASSSSSNPDTQYF TRBJ2-3 TRBV13 . few
TGTGCCAGCAGCTTAGTCTCGGGTCTTGGGGGGGATACGCAGTATTTT CASSLVSGLGGDTQYF TRBJ2-3 TRBV11-2 . few
TGTGCCAGCAGCCCAGGACAGGGGGCTCATGGCTACACCTTC CASSPGQGAHGYTF TRBJ1-2 TRBV7-3 TRBD1 few
TGCGCCAGCAGCTACGGACAGGGCGGCTACGAGCAGTACTTC CASSYGQGGYEQYF TRBJ2-7 TRBV4-1 TRBD1 many
TGCGCCAGCAGCCAAGCTAGCGGGAGTCACGAGCAGTACTTC CASSQASGSHEQYF TRBJ2-7 TRBV4-1 TRBD2 few
TGCAGCGTTGACCCCGCTAGCGGGAGTCCCAATGAGCAGTTCTTC CSVDPASGSPNEQFF TRBJ2-1 TRBV29-1 TRBD2 many
TGCAGCGTTGAAGAAGGGACTAGCGGCACAGATACGCAGTATTTT CSVEEGTSGTDTQYF TRBJ2-3 TRBV29-1 TRBD2 .
TGTGCCAGCAGTTTGGGGCGGGGGGCACTGAACACTGAAGCTTTCTTT CASSLGRGALNTEAFF TRBJ1-1 TRBV27 . .
TGCAGCGTCGAGGGGGAACCCTACGAGCAGTACTTC CSVEGEPYEQYF TRBJ2-7 TRBV29-1 . .
TGCAGCGCACGACAGGCCCATGTCGAAAAACTGTTTTTT CSARQAHVEKLFF TRBJ1-4 TRBV29-1 . few
TGTGCCAGCAGGTCATTAGCGGGAGGTTACACAGATACGCAGTATTTT CASRSLAGGYTDTQYF TRBJ2-3 TRBV6-2/TRBV6-3 TRBD2 few
TGTGCCAGCAGTTTAGCGGGACTAGCGGGAACTAATGAGCAGTTCTTC CASSLAGLAGTNEQFF TRBJ2-1 TRBV12-3/TRBV12-4 TRBD2 .
TGTGCCAGCAGCTTAGCGTCTAGCGTTAACAATGAGCAGTTCTTC CASSLASSVNNEQFF TRBJ2-1 TRBV7-9 . .
TGTGCCAGCAGCCAAGGCTCAACTACCCAATACTCCAATGAGCAGTTCTTC CASSQGSTTQYSNEQFF TRBJ2-1 TRBV3-1 . .
TGTGCCAGCAATACCCCGACAGGGGGTACGTACGAGCAGTACTTC CASNTPTGGTYEQYF TRBJ2-7 TRBV11-2 TRBD1 .
TGTGCCAGCAGATATGACAGGTCCGGGGAGCTGTTTTTT CASRYDRSGELFF TRBJ2-2 TRBV6-5 . many
TGTGCCAGCAGTTTATATTCTATGTCCGAAAATGAGCAGTTCTTC CASSLYSMSENEQFF TRBJ2-1 TRBV12-3/TRBV12-4 . few
TGCAGTGCCGGGACAGCCTACGAGCAGTACTTC CSAGTAYEQYF TRBJ2-7 TRBV20-1 TRBD1 few
TGTGCCAGTAGTATAACGGAGAACACTGAAGCTTTCTTT CASSITENTEAFF TRBJ1-1 TRBV19 . .
TGTGCCAGCAAGGGCTACACCGGGGAGCTGTTTTTT CASKGYTGELFF TRBJ2-2 TRBV6-1 . few
TGTGCCAGCAGCTTAGTGGCTCGCGGGAGGGCCAATGAGCAGTTCTTC CASSLVARGRANEQFF TRBJ2-1 TRBV11-2 TRBD2 .
TGTGCCAGCAGCCAACAGGGATTGGGATTTCCTAACTATGGCTACACCTTC CASSQQGLGFPNYGYTF TRBJ1-2 TRBV4-2 . few
TGTGCCAGCAGTTGGGGGGCTGAGCAGTTCTTC CASSWGAEQFF TRBJ2-1 TRBV27 . .
TGCGCCAGCAGCTTGGAACTAGAGCTCTACAATGAGCAGTTCTTC CASSLELELYNEQFF TRBJ2-1 TRBV5-1 . few
TGTGCCAGCAGTCCGACCCGGACTAGCGGCCACAATGAGCAGTTCTTC CASSPTRTSGHNEQFF TRBJ2-1 TRBV6-1 TRBD2 .